This T cell receptor (beta chain) stems from a study of T cell repertoires in cytomegalovirus infection. Study-wide context: From public TCR beta signatures came an indication of both CMV infection and matching HLA type. General study results and limits: CMV-specific HLA-C-restricted TCR beta clonotypes dominated the ex vivo response. Pooled public TCR beta family frequency picked out CMV carriers with the relevant HLA.

TCRdb re-called the reads with MiXCR, one entry per CDR3 protein. The sample shows under 200,000 distinct CDR3 sequences, roughly 9.8% of them seen only once. The V end lost 0 bases, the J end lost 8 bases, and 5 bases lay between the germline ends. Germline CDR1 is ENHRY and CDR2 is SYGVKD. The CDR3 spans 12 residues. The sample holds many counts of this clonotype. Its target is unknown. The clonotype comes from a human donor in good health (CMV status not recorded). Some clones in this sample may be carry-over from other donors' samples. Specimen: PBMCs. The chain links TRBV10-3 to TRBJ2-1; D not certain. This chain's CDR3 is CAISESSDEQFF. CDR3 DNA: TGTGCCATCAGTGAGTCGAGTGATGAGCAGTTCTTC.